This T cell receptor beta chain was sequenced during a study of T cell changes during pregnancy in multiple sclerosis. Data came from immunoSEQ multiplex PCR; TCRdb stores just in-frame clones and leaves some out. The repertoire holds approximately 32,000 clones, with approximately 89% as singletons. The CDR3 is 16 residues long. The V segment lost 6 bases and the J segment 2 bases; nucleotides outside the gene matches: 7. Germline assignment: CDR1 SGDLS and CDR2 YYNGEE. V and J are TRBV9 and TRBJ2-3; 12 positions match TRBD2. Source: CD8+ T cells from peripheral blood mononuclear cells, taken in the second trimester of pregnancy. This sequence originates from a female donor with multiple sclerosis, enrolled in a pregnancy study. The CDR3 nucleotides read TGTGCCAGCACGGCTAGCGGGAGGGCCCACACAGATACGCAGTATTTT. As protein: CASTASGRAHTDTQYF.